This T cell receptor (beta chain) was recovered during a study of shared clonotypes between healthy human individuals (TCRdb year 2020). Some background on the complete study: Two women and a few men aged 18 to 49 years were included in the cohort. For each donor, three plates each were used for CD4 naive and CD4 memory, two plates were used for CD8 naive, and one plate was used for CD8 memory. To estimate repertoire size and how much clonotype sharing occurs between individuals, the study deeply sequenced the blood TCR repertoires of 5 or 6 healthy adults. To increase sequencing depth and limit assay-specific biases, different laboratories used diverse techniques to prepare libraries and sequence TCR repertoires. Each donor's leukapheresis produced roughly between roughly 0.94 and 9.5 billion PBMCs.

Donors were healthy HIV-negative adults with no recently reported acute infections or vaccinations. All donors were Caucasian adults living in Nashville, Tennessee, USA. CD4+ T cells were enriched by magnetic negative selection; naive cells were then positively selected on CD45RA, and the negative fraction formed the memory subset. Blood was obtained by leukapheresis, after which PBMCs were separated by Ficoll-Histopaque density gradient centrifugation and cryopreserved in liquid nitrogen vapor phase. Purity and quantity of every magnetically sorted T cell population were checked by analytical flow cytometry. From each sorted fraction, genomic DNA was isolated and quantified by UV absorbance on a Nanodrop 2000c. Turning to this clone: Its antigen remains unidentified. Per-base quality was not reported, and no clone a single base away is much larger than it.

Using the deep immunoSEQ assay, TCR CDR3 regions were amplified from genomic DNA by multiplex PCR. Extracted genomic DNA from each cell subset was spread evenly across all wells of several immunoSEQ 96-well plates, with each plate serving as a replicate. For sorted subsets, each replicate PCR was loaded with about 200 ng genomic DNA, equivalent to about 30,000 T cell genomes. Purified libraries were quantified with a Qubit 3.0 fluorometer, sized on a Bioanalyzer 2100, and re-quantified with the KAPA Library Quantification kit. A separate single-read 150-cycle Illumina NextSeq 550 flow cell was used to sequence each immunoSEQ 96-well plate. The authors' pipeline ran thus. Because the immunoSEQ output included only junctional sequences and no quality scores, the filtering could not be the same as the filtering used for full-length reads. Sequences were annotated with PyIR, a Python wrapper for IgBLAST v1.9, using IMGT germline references to assign V/J genes and CDR3. Reads were removed for weak V/J assignments (E-value above 1e-6), missing CDR3, stop codons, out-of-frame junctions, or ambiguous translated residues. V3J clonotypes were defined by identical inferred V gene, J gene, and CDR3 amino acid sequence. To compute the percentage overlap between repertoires, the number of shared unique clonotypes was divided by the size of the smaller repertoire. Repertoire richness was assessed with RTK rarefaction, the Chao1 estimator, and Recon v2.1 estimates of unobserved clonotypes. Generation probabilities were computed with OLGA for all TCRbeta clonotypes obtained by the gDNA method from a handful of donors. Imported from immuneACCESS, the table was reduced by TCRdb to in-frame sequences with V and J called. These copies leave out some clones; in studies compared against another copy, an unresolved V gene accounts for under half, and the cause of the remainder is not known. Clonal size and the V and J genes are those of that table, whereas D and trimming came from the DNA. The sample table shows millions of clones, and more than 90% are seen once. The ten largest clones add up to over 0.12% of the sample.

The investigation overall reported the following: Estimated clonotype richness was generally larger for naive than for memory subsets. Clonotypes shared by all four sorted-subset donors showed higher generation probabilities than non-shared clonotypes. Incomplete sequencing was indicated by rarefaction of sorted-subset datasets, despite the large sequencing depth. Sampling was limited to blood, and TCR repertoires in tissue likely differ from TCR repertoires in blood. Pairwise subsampling indicated that sequencing depth was expected to affect the degree of clonotype sharing among donors. The small number of donors limited the genetic and exposure-history diversity represented. When a few donors were compared, the shared fraction of clonotypes was around 5.1% for naive CD4, about 4% for naive CD8, 2% to 2.5% for memory CD4, and 0.4% for memory CD8.

The sample taken for sequencing was naive CD4+ T cells sorted from blood. This specimen's cell subset or site label, per the study, means: CD45RA+ positively selected. The origin of this receptor is a man younger than 30 in good health.

The nucleotide sequence is TGTGCCAGCAGCCCGACGGACAGGGACGGTACCTTCTATGGCTACACCTTC. This translates into CASSPTDRDGTFYGYTF. This chain is built from TRBV7-9 and TRBJ1-2; TRBD1 aligns with 8 central bases. CDR1 SEHNR and CDR2 FQNEAQ were looked up in the germline V gene (reference sequence). V is trimmed back by 5 bases and J by 4 bases, and the junction contains 15 bases that no gene match accounts for. The cysteine opens and the phenylalanine closes a CDR3 of 17 amino acids. Here the CDR3 DNA is all that survives: 51 bases in frame from base 1.